These 20 T cell receptor beta chains were sequenced from one sample in a study of blood T cell repertoires in COVID-19. The assay was immunoSEQ multiplex PCR, and TCRdb's table has in-frame clones only and misses some. This sample has fewer than 250,000 clones; roughly 85% occur once, and the top ten carry approximately 4.8%. The sequenced material came from PBMCs or T cells enriched from blood (not recorded which). The receptors originated from a woman in her forties or fifties who had been exposed to COVID-19.

The rearrangement uses TRBV7-9 and TRBJ2-5, with D uncertain. Trimming removed 8 bases at V and 3 bases at J, with 16 bases between. CDR1 SEHNR and CDR2 FQNEAQ come from the germline V gene (reference sequence). The CDR3 is made up of 14 amino acids. The CDR3 protein is CASSLAVVEETQYF. CDR3 in DNA: TGTGCCAGCTCCCTCGCGGTTGTCGAAGAGACCCAGTACTTC.

The rearrangement uses TRBV27 and TRBJ1-1; D unclear. CDR1 is MNHEY and CDR2 is SMNVEV in the germline V gene (reference sequence). V lost 6 bases, J lost 1 base, and 12 bases lay in between. This CDR3 comprises 14 residues. CDR3 amino acids: CASSPVSGNTEAFF. Written as DNA, the CDR3 is TGTGCCAGCAGCCCCGTTAGCGGGAACACTGAAGCTTTCTTT.

The chain combines TRBV29-1 with TRBJ2-2, with 7 positions matching TRBD2. V lost 7 bases and J lost 7; bases outside the gene matches: 3. Germline assignment: CDR1 SQVTM and CDR2 ANQGSEA. The CDR3 consists of 11 residues. CDR3 region: CSAWGGGELFF. DNA for the CDR3: TGCAGCGCCTGGGGGGGCGGGGAGCTGTTTTTT.

V is TRBV11-2 and J is TRBJ1-1, with D perhaps TRBD1 (5 bases). Germline CDR1 SGHAT, CDR2 FQNNGV. The CDR3 has 14 amino acids. Trimming cost V 11 bases and J 6 bases, with 22 bases left between them. The CDR3 reads CASKEAQGGAEAFF. CDR3 coding DNA: TGTGCCTCAAAAGAAGCCCAGGGAGGCGCTGAAGCTTTCTTT.

The chain joins TRBV18 to TRBJ1-1; TRBD1 matches at 8 bases. Germline lookup yields CDR1 KGHSH and CDR2 LQKENI. This CDR3 is 14 amino acids long. With V trimmed by 6 bases and J by 3 bases, 6 bases remained unmatched. CDR3 bases: TGTGCCAGCTCTCGAGAGACAGGGGACACTGAAGCTTTCTTT. Translating it yields CASSRETGDTEAFF. The entire variable domain, with the rest obtained from reference TRBV18 and TRBJ1-1, is as follows: NAGVMQNPRHLVRRRGQEARLRCSPMKGHSHVYWYRQLPEEGLKFMVYLQKENIIDESGMPKERFSAEFPKEGPSILRIQQVVRGDSAAYFCASSRETGDTEAFFGQGTRLTVV.

The rearrangement joins TRBV27 to TRBJ1-5; no clear D gene. V was shortened by 4 bases and J by 7 bases, with 11 bases between the two germline ends. Per the germline V gene, CDR1 is MNHEY and CDR2 is SMNVEV (reference sequence). This CDR3 is built from 13 residues. The CDR3 region has the DNA TGTGCCAGCAGTTACCGGTCGGGGCAGCCCCAGCATTTT. Its protein product is CASSYRSGQPQHF.

J is TRBJ1-2 and V is TRBV11-3, with TRBD1 matching 9 bases. The CDR3 has 15 residues. The V and J ends lost 10 bases and 8 bases, in that order; junction bases with no gene match: 17. Germline lookup yields CDR1 SGHNT and CDR2 YENEEA. In nucleotides, the CDR3 is TGTGCCACTGATGGACAGGGGCTGTTCTTTTCCGGCTACACCTTC. Translated, it gives CATDGQGLFFSGYTF.

This chain joins TRBV14 and TRBJ1-2, with 7 positions matching TRBD1. There are 14 residues in the CDR3. J was trimmed by 6 bases and V by 3 bases; bases with no gene match: 7. Germline V CDR1 and CDR2: SGHDN, FVKESK. CDR3 residues: CASSQIDRANGYTF. The CDR3 region has the DNA TGTGCCAGCAGCCAGATCGACAGGGCCAATGGCTACACCTTC.

V gene TRBV6-2 or TRBV6-3 combines with J gene TRBJ1-5, with 7 bases aligning to TRBD1. CDR1 is MNHEY and CDR2 is SVGEGT in the germline V gene. CDR3 length: 14 residues. The J segment lost 3 bases and the V segment lost 4 bases, leaving 3 bases of the junction unmatched. CDR3 DNA: TGTGCCAGCAGTTGGGGACAGCTCAATCAGCCCCAGCATTTT. This sequence encodes CASSWGQLNQPQHF.

The chain recombines TRBV21-1 with TRBJ1-6; whether TRBD1, the table's D call, matches the DNA was not checked. TRBV21-1 is a pseudogene segment. This CDR3 has 14 amino acids. The CDR3 is CASSKTGFDSPLHF. The CDR3 region has the DNA TGTGCCAGCAGCAAGACAGGGTTCGATTCACCCCTCCACTTT.

The V gene is TRBV19, the J gene TRBJ1-5; 8 bases map to TRBD1. J was trimmed by 3 bases and V by 3 bases; bases with no gene match: 10. This CDR3 is 17 amino acids long. Per the germline V gene, CDR1 is LNHDA and CDR2 is SQIVND (reference sequence). The CDR3 here is CASSMRQGAFLNQPQHF. In DNA form, the CDR3 reads TGTGCCAGTAGTATGAGGCAGGGGGCCTTCCTCAATCAGCCCCAGCATTTT.

The chain is built from TRBV5-1 and TRBJ1-1; D perhaps matches TRBD1 (6 bases). The CDR3 extends over 14 amino acids. Trimming shortened V by 4 bases and J by 5 bases, and 15 bases separated the two germline ends. Germline V CDR1 and CDR2: SGHRS, YFSETQ. The CDR3 loop reads CASSKQGLGTEAFF. Written as DNA, the CDR3 is TGCGCCAGCAGCAAACAGGGTTTGGGGACTGAAGCTTTCTTT.

J is TRBJ2-7 and V is TRBV3-1 (or the pseudogene TRBV3-2); 7 nucleotides agree with TRBD2. With 3 bases clipped from V and 3 bases from J, the junction kept 2 bases outside the gene matches. Looked up from germline, CDR1 is LGHDT and CDR2 is YNNKEL (reference sequence). The CDR3 runs 13 residues. The CDR3 loop reads CASSHSSGYEQYF. CDR3 in DNA: TGTGCCAGCAGCCACTCTAGCGGCTACGAGCAGTACTTC.

The chain combines TRBV5-4 with TRBJ1-4, with a possible D match to TRBD1 (5 bases). CDR3 size: 15 residues. V was clipped by 4 bases and J by 3 bases, with 13 bases between them. Germline V gene data show CDR1 as SGHNT and CDR2 as YYREEE (reference sequence). The CDR3 DNA follows: TGTGCCAGCAGCCAAGGAGGGGTCCCTAATGAAAAACTGTTTTTT. Translating it yields CASSQGGVPNEKLFF. The full variable domain, in which reference TRBV5-4 and TRBJ1-4 provide the parts outside the CDR3, is ETGVTQSPTHLIKTRGQQVTLRCSSQSGHNTVSWYQQALGQGPQFIFQYYREEENGRGNFPPRFSGLQFPNYSSELNVNALELDDSALYLCASSQGGVPNEKLFFGSGTQLSVL.

The V gene is TRBV5-5, the J gene TRBJ2-6, with D unclear. Germline-derived CDR1 and CDR2 are SGHKS and YYEKEE (reference sequence). This CDR3 is 14 amino acids long. V lost 1 base to trimming and J lost 10 bases, with 12 bases between them. Here the CDR3 DNA reads TGTGCCAGCAGCTTGAGCCTTTCAGGAAACGTCCTGACTTTC. Amino acids: CASSLSLSGNVLTF.

The chain joins TRBV3-1 (or the pseudogene TRBV3-2) to TRBJ2-1; D is undetermined. V dropped 0 bases and J dropped 8 bases, with 14 bases sitting between them. Looked up from germline, CDR1 is LGHDT and CDR2 is YNNKEL (reference sequence). This CDR3 is 15 amino acids long. This chain's CDR3 is CASSQEGPTLDEQFF. The CDR3 DNA is TGTGCCAGCAGCCAAGAGGGCCCCACTTTGGATGAGCAGTTCTTC.

This clone appeared once. This chain links TRBV15 with TRBJ1-2; 8 positions agree with TRBD1. The CDR3 extends over 15 amino acids. Per the germline V gene, CDR1 is LNHNV and CDR2 is YYDKDF (reference sequence). Trimming cost V 1 base and J 3 bases; bases outside gene matches: 4. CDR3 sequence: CATSRGADRDYGYTF. The CDR3 nucleotides read TGTGCCACCAGCAGAGGGGCGGACAGGGACTATGGCTACACCTTC.

The chain carries TRBV6-5 and TRBJ1-6; 9 bases agree with TRBD1. After removal of 6 bases from V and 13 bases from J, the junction contained 7 bases not matched to a gene. There are 13 residues in the CDR3. The germline V gene has CDR1 MNHEY and CDR2 SVGAGI. This chain's CDR3 is CASSSDRGVPLHF. CDR3 DNA sequence: TGTGCCAGCAGCTCGGACAGGGGCGTGCCCCTCCACTTT.

The chain employs TRBV5-1 and TRBJ2-1, with D possibly TRBD2 on 6 matching bases. Germline V gene lookup returns CDR1 SGHRS and CDR2 YFSETQ. V was clipped by 0 bases and J by 2 bases, with 12 bases between them. This CDR3 region has 16 residues. The CDR3 region has the DNA TGCGCCAGCAGCTTGGTGTCGGGGGTCACCTACAATGAGCAGTTCTTC. It specifies CASSLVSGVTYNEQFF. Using reference TRBV5-1 and TRBJ2-1 for the parts outside the CDR3, the full variable domain is KAGVTQTPRYLIKTRGQQVTLSCSPISGHRSVSWYQQTPGQGLQFLFEYFSETQRNKGNFPGRFSGRQFSNSRSEMNVSTLELGDSALYLCASSLVSGVTYNEQFFGPGTRLTVL.

This rearrangement joins TRBV6-2 or TRBV6-3 to TRBJ1-2; TRBD1 is a possible D gene (5 bases). Germline-derived CDR1 and CDR2 are MNHEY and SVGEGT. CDR3 size: 15 residues. The V end lost 0 bases, the J end lost 0 bases, and 8 bases lay between the germline ends. CDR3 nucleotide sequence: TGTGCCAGCAGTTACTCCGGCAGGGCTAACTATGGCTACACCTTC. This codes for CASSYSGRANYGYTF.